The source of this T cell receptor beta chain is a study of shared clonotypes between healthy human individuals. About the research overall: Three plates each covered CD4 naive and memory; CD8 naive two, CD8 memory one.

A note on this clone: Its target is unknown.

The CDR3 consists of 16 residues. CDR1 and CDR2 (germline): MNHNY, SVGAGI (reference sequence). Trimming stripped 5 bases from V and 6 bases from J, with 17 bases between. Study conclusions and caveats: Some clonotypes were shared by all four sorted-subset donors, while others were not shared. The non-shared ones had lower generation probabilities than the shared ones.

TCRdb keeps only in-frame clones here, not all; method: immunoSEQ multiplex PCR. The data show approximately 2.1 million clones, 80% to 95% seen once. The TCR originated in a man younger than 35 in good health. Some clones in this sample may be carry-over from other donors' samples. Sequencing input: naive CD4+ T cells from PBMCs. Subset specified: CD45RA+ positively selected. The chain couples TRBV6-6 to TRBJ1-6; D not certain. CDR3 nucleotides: TGTGCCAGCAGTCCCCATCAGTCAGCTCCTAATTCACCCCTCCACTTT. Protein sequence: CASSPHQSAPNSPLHF.